What follows describes a single TCR beta chain. This specimen belongs to a study of blood T cell repertoires in COVID-19. Study in general: Acute and convalescent COVID-19 specimens originated in the United States, Italy and Spain. Sources were T cells, B-cell-depleted T cells, or PBMCs; the material itself was cDNA or gDNA.

Per the study methods: Amplification of reference gene primers provided the estimated nucleated cell counts. Profiled with immunoSEQ multiplex PCR; TCRdb holds only in-frame clones, not every one. Clonal size and the V and J genes are those of that table, whereas D and trimming came from the DNA. The repertoire has 250,000 to 350,000 clones, about 90% of them found once; the top ten carry about 11%. Unmatched junction bases numbered 1, after V lost 0 bases and J lost 1 base. CDR1 is MNHEY, CDR2 SVGAGI, per germline. The CDR3 loop spans 16 amino acids. Recruited during active infection, patients (from Seattle) were subsequently followed longitudinally.

The TCR comes from a woman aged 25 to 39 with COVID-19, enrolled during active disease. Sequencing used peripheral blood. The genes are TRBV6-5 and TRBJ2-2; 8 bases are shared with TRBD2. CDR3 sequence (DNA): TGTGCCAGCAGTTACTCGGGACTAGGGAACACCGGGGAGCTGTTTTTT. Translating it yields CASSYSGLGNTGELFF.